Below are 3 T cell receptor beta chains sequenced from a single sample in a study of blood T cell repertoires in COVID-19. Data came from immunoSEQ multiplex PCR; TCRdb stores just in-frame clones and leaves some out. The sample holds approximately 450,000 clones, about 90% seen once. The specimen sequenced was PBMCs or T cells enriched from blood (not recorded which). The receptors were gathered from a woman aged 18-29 years with acute COVID-19.

The J gene is TRBJ2-3, the V gene TRBV5-1; no reliable D call. Germline CDR1 reads SGHRS; CDR2 reads YFSETQ. This CDR3 has 17 amino acids. Trimming left V 1 base short and J 0 bases short, with 15 bases between. The CDR3 DNA reads TGCGCCAGCAGCTTGCCCTTCTTTGCGACTAGCACAGATACGCAGTATTTT. Amino acids: CASSLPFFATSTDTQYF.

This sequence joins TRBV2 and TRBJ1-3; unclear D gene. V dropped 4 bases and J dropped 2 bases, with 12 bases sitting between them. The CDR3 consists of 15 residues. Germline V CDR1 and CDR2: SNHLY, FYNNEI. CDR3 in amino acids: CASSGPGSTGNTIYF. The DNA of the CDR3 is TGTGCCAGCAGTGGGCCGGGGAGTACTGGAAACACCATATATTTT.

The gene calls are TRBV6-1 and TRBJ1-5; the D is unclear. CDR1 MNHNS and CDR2 SASEGT come from the germline V gene. Trimming removed 2 bases at V and 5 bases at J, with 10 bases between. The CDR3 has 14 amino acids. The CDR3 loop reads CASSEWRWDQPQHF. CDR3 bases: TGTGCCAGCAGTGAATGGAGGTGGGATCAGCCCCAGCATTTT.